The 10 T cell receptor beta chains below all came from one sample that was sequenced in a study of blood T cells in healthy people across ages. Primers used in a second PCR of about 7 to 12 cycles were a sample-barcoded 5' primer and a J-beta primer mix. TCRdb used MiXCR to reprocess the 5' RACE reads, holding one entry per CDR3 protein. The sample records about 1.6 million distinct CDR3 sequences, almost 35% being singletons. Sample: blood. The receptors stem from a woman between 25 and 40 years old in good health.

The chain links TRBV2 to TRBJ2-2; D unclear. CDR3 length equals 15 residues. Germline CDR1 SNHLY, CDR2 FYNNEI. V shed 6 bases and J shed 5 bases, with 16 bases lying between them. CDR3 sequence reads: CASRAESVLTGELFF. CDR3 DNA: TGTGCCAGCAGGGCCGAGAGCGTGTTAACCGGGGAGCTGTTTTTT.

The V call is TRBV30, the J call TRBJ1-5; D is possibly TRBD1 (6 bases). The CDR3 extends over 15 amino acids. V was cut by 2 bases and J by 4 bases, with 15 bases left in between. The germline V gene has CDR1 GTSNPN and CDR2 SVGIG (reference sequence). This CDR3 reads CAWSPLQGWNQPQHF. For the CDR3, the DNA is TGTGCCTGGAGTCCACTACAGGGATGGAATCAGCCCCAGCATTTT.

V is TRBV5-1 and J is TRBJ2-1; possibly TRBD1 for D (5 bases). V was pared by 3 bases and J by 6 bases, with 19 bases between. Germline assignment: CDR1 SGHRS and CDR2 YFSETQ. This CDR3 spans 16 amino acids. The CDR3 reads CASSWPWGRVGNEQFF. The CDR3 DNA reads as TGCGCCAGCAGCTGGCCTTGGGGCAGAGTGGGCAATGAGCAGTTCTTC.

This clonotype was detected only a few times. V is TRBV10-3 and J is TRBJ2-7; 12 bases are shared with TRBD1. V gave up 5 bases and J gave up 2 bases; unmatched junction bases: 7. The CDR3 extends over 16 amino acids. Looked up from germline, CDR1 is ENHRY and CDR2 is SYGVKD. The CDR3 bases are TGTGCCATCAGTCCCTCGGGACAGGGGGCCCCCTACGAGCAGTACTTC. It is translated as CAISPSGQGAPYEQYF.

This clonotype was observed a handful of times. V gene TRBV28 combines with J gene TRBJ1-6, with 9 bases identical to TRBD1. Germline assignment: CDR1 MDHEN and CDR2 SYDVKM. V was clipped by 6 bases and J by 8 bases; unmatched bases: 8. The CDR3 totals 15 residues. The CDR3, as DNA: TGTGCCAGCAGCCTCACCGGGACAGGGCATTCACCCCTCCACTTT. Translation: CASSLTGTGHSPLHF. The full variable domain, in which reference TRBV28 and TRBJ1-6 provide the parts outside the CDR3, is DVKVTQSSRYLVKRTGEKVFLECVQDMDHENMFWYRQDPGLGLRLIYFSYDVKMKEKGDIPEGYSVSREKKERFSLILESASTNQTSMYLCASSLTGTGHSPLHFGNGTRLTVT.

V is TRBV6-1 and J is TRBJ1-4; TRBD1 is a possible D gene (5 bases). Germline CDR1 is MNHNS and CDR2 is SASEGT. This CDR3 is built from 14 residues. V was pared by 6 bases and J by 8 bases, with 16 bases between. The CDR3, as DNA: TGTGCCAGCAGCCTCGCCAGGGTGAGAGAAAAACTGTTTTTT. Protein sequence: CASSLARVREKLFF.

Many counts were recorded for this clonotype. This rearrangement joins TRBV4-1 to TRBJ2-1; 11 bases are shared with TRBD2. Unmatched junction bases numbered 5, after V lost 4 bases and J lost 6 bases. The CDR3 is 15 amino acids. CDR1 MGHRA and CDR2 YSYEKL come from the germline V gene. CDR3 nucleotide sequence: TGCGCCAGCAGCCCTATAGCGGGAGGGATCAATGAGCAGTTCTTC. Translated: CASSPIAGGINEQFF.

J is TRBJ2-3 and V is TRBV15; no clear D gene. This CDR3 is built from 16 residues. V lost 0 bases, J lost 1 base, and 11 bases lay in between. Germline loops: CDR1 LNHNV, CDR2 YYDKDF (reference sequence). The CDR3 nucleotides read TGTGCCACCAGCAGAGATCTAGGAAGGCGCACAGATACGCAGTATTTT. Translation: CATSRDLGRRTDTQYF.

The CDR3, as DNA: TGTGCCAGCAGCCAAGATTCCAAGGGTAACTCTGAGCAGTTCTTC. Amino acid sequence: CASSQDSKGNSEQFF. V usage is TRBV3-1 and J usage is TRBJ2-1; D gene ambiguous. The CDR3 is made up of 15 amino acids. Per the germline V gene, CDR1 is LGHDT and CDR2 is YNNKEL (reference sequence). Trimming pared 0 bases from V and 9 bases from J, leaving 15 bases between.

The chain joins TRBV24-1 to TRBJ1-1; tentative D call: TRBD1 (5 bases). From germline, CDR1 is KGHDR and CDR2 SFDVKD. There are 13 residues in the CDR3. Deletions cut 7 bases from V and 5 bases from J, with 13 bases between. CDR3 nucleotides: TGTGCCACCAGGGCAAAGGGGAGGACTGAAGCTTTCTTT. Amino acids: CATRAKGRTEAFF.